A selection of T cell receptor beta chains follows, all from one sample in a study of blood T cell repertoires in COVID-19. Generated by immunoSEQ multiplex PCR, the TCRdb table keeps only in-frame clones and is missing some. Of fewer than 200,000 clones listed, roughly four fifths are singletons. Sample: PBMCs or T cells enriched from blood (not recorded which). The source of these receptors is a man aged 50-60 years who had recovered from COVID-19. Both conserved end residues are part of each CDR3. The D gene is left open where the match is weak. Rows may omit the clone size; those that give it use once, few, many or a size class.

v_gene,j_gene,abundance,d_gene,CDR3nt,CDR3aa
TRBV10-1,TRBJ1-2,.,TRBD1,TGCGCCAGACCTTCCAGGGGGGTACCTCGTCGAGTCTATGGCTACACCTTC,CARPSRGVPRRVYGYTF
TRBV13,TRBJ2-7,.,.,TGTGCCAGCAGCTTAGGGCGGGGTCGGGACGAGCAGTACTTC,CASSLGRGRDEQYF
TRBV18,TRBJ2-5,.,.,TGTGCCAGCTCAAAGGCAGGGTATCAAGAGACCCAGTACTTC,CASSKAGYQETQYF
TRBV5-1,TRBJ2-1,few,.,TGCGCCAGCAGCTCAAGCGGTAACTCCTACAATGAGCAGTTCTTC,CASSSSGNSYNEQFF
TRBV2,TRBJ1-1,once,.,TGTGCCAGGGTTATGGGGAGTGGCGCTTTCTTT,CARVMGSGAFF
TRBV7-2,TRBJ2-5,.,.,TGTGCCAGCACATTAAGCGGTTACTTCCAAGAGACCCAGTACTTC,CASTLSGYFQETQYF
TRBV5-4,TRBJ2-7,.,.,TGTGCCAGCAGCTTGGGAGGACAACATTACGAGCAGTACTTC,CASSLGGQHYEQYF
TRBV3-1/TRBV3-2,TRBJ1-2,.,.,TGTGCCAGCAGCCTCCGCGGTGGCTACACCTTC,CASSLRGGYTF
TRBV7-2,TRBJ2-7,.,TRBD1,TGTGCCAGCAGCGCGCGACAGGGGGGAAGGGAGCAGTACTTC,CASSARQGGREQYF
TRBV5-1,TRBJ1-5,.,.,TGCGCCAGCAGCCCTGGCGGGGGTGGGCATCAGCCCCAGCATTTT,CASSPGGGGHQPQHF
TRBV6-5,TRBJ2-5,.,.,TGTGCCAGCAGTTACTCTAGGCCGGGGATTCAAGAGACCCAGTACTTC,CASSYSRPGIQETQYF
TRBV5-8,TRBJ2-1,.,TRBD1,TGTGCCAGCAGTTCGCCGGGACAGAGACACTACAATGAGCAGTTCTTC,CASSSPGQRHYNEQFF
TRBV4-2,TRBJ2-7,.,TRBD1,TGTGCCAGCAGTCGTCAACCACAGGGGGCGGACGAGCAGTACTTC,CASSRQPQGADEQYF
TRBV4-2,TRBJ2-7,once,TRBD1,TGTGCCAGCAGCCAAGGGGGGACAGGCTACGAGCAGTACTTC,CASSQGGTGYEQYF
TRBV7-9,TRBJ1-1,.,TRBD1,TGTGCCAGCAGCTTCAGTCCCGGGACAGGGGTCAAATTTCAAGCTTTCTTT,CASSFSPGTGVKFQAFF
TRBV28,TRBJ1-5,.,.,TGTGCCAGCAGTCAAGGAACGGGAGCGGATCAGCCCCAGCATTTT,CASSQGTGADQPQHF
TRBV27,TRBJ2-2,once,.,TGTGCCAGCAGTCCTTCCAGGCCACATGGCGGGGAGCTGTTTTTT,CASSPSRPHGGELFF
TRBV2,TRBJ1-4,.,TRBD1,TGTGCCAGCAGTGGAGTTTCACAGGGGCCAGAAAAACTGTTTTTT,CASSGVSQGPEKLFF
TRBV18,TRBJ1-2,.,.,TGTGCCAGCTCCCTCCCTAGGGGAAACGGCTACACCTTC,CASSLPRGNGYTF
TRBV5-1,TRBJ1-2,.,TRBD1,TGCGCCAGCAGCTTGGGGGGGACAGTCCGAGCGGATGGCTACACCTTC,CASSLGGTVRADGYTF
TRBV9,TRBJ2-2,.,TRBD2,TGTGCCAGCACAAGTGCGGGGGGGCCGAACACCGGGGAGCTGTTTTTT,CASTSAGGPNTGELFF
TRBV9,TRBJ1-2,.,.,TGTGCCAGCAGCGTAGCCCCACAGAGATATGACTATGGCTACACCTTC,CASSVAPQRYDYGYTF
TRBV5-8,TRBJ2-1,.,.,TGTGCCAGCAGCTTGGACACCGCTTCCTACAATGAGCAGTTCTTC,CASSLDTASYNEQFF
TRBV9,TRBJ1-4,once,.,TGTGCCAGCAGCGTTTCCTCCAGGGCCGGTAATGAAAAACTGTTTTTT,CASSVSSRAGNEKLFF
TRBV30,TRBJ1-6,.,.,TGTGCCTGGAGTCTCGGAGAGTATTCACCCCTCCACTTT,CAWSLGEYSPLHF
TRBV10-3,TRBJ1-4,.,.,TGTGCCATCAGTGGAGGTGGAAATGAAAAACTGTTTTTT,CAISGGGNEKLFF
TRBV9,TRBJ1-2,.,TRBD1,TGTGCCAGCAGCGTAGGTGGTGGGACAGTCTATGGCTACACCTTC,CASSVGGGTVYGYTF
TRBV5-1,TRBJ2-5,.,.,TGCGCCAGCCGGATCGATAGTAGCGTTATAAAAGAGACCCAGTACTTC,CASRIDSSVIKETQYF
TRBV7-9,TRBJ2-2,.,TRBD1,TGTGCCAGCAGCTTGACAGGGGAAAAGGCCGGGGAGCTGTTTTTT,CASSLTGEKAGELFF
TRBV6-5,TRBJ1-6,.,TRBD1,TGTGCCAGCAGACCGGGACAGAATAATTCACCCCTCCACTTT,CASRPGQNNSPLHF
TRBV29-1,TRBJ2-2,once,TRBD1,TGCAGCGTACAGGGGGCGAACACCGGGGAGCTGTTTTTT,CSVQGANTGELFF
TRBV6-1,TRBJ2-1,.,.,TGTGCCAGCAGTGAAAACCCGGGGGGCGCCTACAATGAGCAGTTCTTC,CASSENPGGAYNEQFF
TRBV27,TRBJ2-7,.,TRBD1,TGTGCCAGCAGTTTGGACAGGGGGCGCGAGCAGTACTTC,CASSLDRGREQYF
TRBV29-1,TRBJ1-1,.,.,TGCAGCGGCTCGGGACATCTGGGGGACACTGAAGCTTTCTTT,CSGSGHLGDTEAFF
TRBV18,TRBJ2-5,once,TRBD1,TGTGCCAGCTCACAAAATCTACCGGGACAGGGGGCCGGAGAGACCCAGTACTTC,CASSQNLPGQGAGETQYF
TRBV7-8,TRBJ2-3,.,.,TGTGCCCTCTCGGAGGGGAGAACAGATACGCAGTATTTT,CALSEGRTDTQYF
TRBV5-1,TRBJ2-5,once,.,TGCGCCAGCAGCTTGGTAGCGCGGAGTTCGGAGACCCAGTACTTC,CASSLVARSSETQYF
TRBV18,TRBJ1-1,.,TRBD1,TGTGCCAGCTCACAGGGACAGGTTCCTGAAGCTTTCTTT,CASSQGQVPEAFF
TRBV5-5,TRBJ1-4,.,TRBD1,TGTGCCAGCAGCGGACGGGACAGGGTCGGATGGGGGGATGAAAAACTGTTTTTT,CASSGRDRVGWGDEKLFF
TRBV5-6,TRBJ1-4,many,.,TGTGCCAGCAGCGGCGGCCAGAGGTGGGAAAAACTGTTTTTT,CASSGGQRWEKLFF
TRBV18,TRBJ2-1,.,TRBD2,TGTGCCAGCTCACCTAGCGGGGGGGGACCCAATGAGCAGTTCTTC,CASSPSGGGPNEQFF
TRBV28,TRBJ1-5,.,.,TGTGCCAGCAGTTTTGAGTCCCCACGGTATCAGCCCCAGCATTTT,CASSFESPRYQPQHF
TRBV3-1/TRBV3-2,TRBJ1-3,few,.,TGTGCCAGCAGCCAAACCGGGGTTTCTGGAAACACCATATATTTT,CASSQTGVSGNTIYF
TRBV7-9,TRBJ2-5,few,TRBD1,TGTGCCAGCAGCTTACGGACAGGGCAGGAGACCCAGTACTTC,CASSLRTGQETQYF
TRBV7-6,TRBJ2-3,once,.,TGTGCCAGCAGTTCCATTTGGGCGGGGGCCCCAGATACGCAGTATTTT,CASSSIWAGAPDTQYF
TRBV27,TRBJ2-3,.,TRBD2,TGTGCCAGCAGTCCCCTGGGGCGGGGGGAAGGCGGGGATACGCAGTATTTT,CASSPLGRGEGGDTQYF
TRBV13,TRBJ2-7,few,.,TGTGCCAGCAGCTTAGGACAGTCCTACGAGCAGTACTTC,CASSLGQSYEQYF
TRBV7-9,TRBJ1-6,.,TRBD1,TGTGCCAGTGAAGGGACAGGAAATTCACCCCTCCACTTT,CASEGTGNSPLHF
TRBV4-3,TRBJ1-1,few,.,TGCGCCAGCAGCCTTTTGGCGGGAGAGGGAGCTTTCTTT,CASSLLAGEGAFF
TRBV4-1,TRBJ2-2,.,.,TGCGCCAGCAGCCAAGAACACCTGAACACCGGGGAGCTGTTTTTT,CASSQEHLNTGELFF
TRBV7-2,TRBJ2-3,.,.,TGTGCCAGCAGCACTAGTATACAGAAGGCGCAGTATTTT,CASSTSIQKAQYF
TRBV5-1,TRBJ2-2,.,.,TGCGCCAGCAGCTTGACAGGGAACACCGGGGAGCTGTTTTTT,CASSLTGNTGELFF